The 32 T cell receptor beta chains reported below all come from one sample, sequenced in a study of human T cells and chemical hapten exposure. From the RACE reads, TCRdb called clonotypes with MiXCR, one entry per CDR3 protein. The sample has roughly 50,000 distinct CDR3 sequences; roughly a tenth are singletons. Time point indicated: patch test 3, about 24 weeks after DPC sensitization. Stated treatment: therapeutic diphenylcyclopropenone sensitization with weekly scalp DPC. The sample here was whole blood, taken in connection with sensitization to the hapten diphenylcyclopropenone (DPC). The receptors shown here come from a woman aged 40 to 50 with alopecia areata. Some clones in this sample may be carry-over from other donors' samples.

Only a few counts were recorded for this clonotype. The V and J genes are TRBV6-2 or TRBV6-3 and TRBJ2-7, with 7 bases aligning to TRBD2. Germline V gives CDR1 MNHEY, CDR2 SVGEGT. V lost 6 bases to trimming and J lost 1 base; unmatched junction nucleotides: 3. This CDR3 is 13 amino acids long. CDR3 loop: CASSRSGSYEQYF. The CDR3 DNA follows: TGTGCCAGCAGCCGTAGCGGGTCCTACGAGCAGTACTTC.

This clonotype was counted ten times or more. V is TRBV30 and J is TRBJ1-1; no reliable D call. Trimming left V 0 bases short and J 2 bases short, with 7 bases between. CDR3 size: 13 residues. Germline V gene lookup returns CDR1 GTSNPN and CDR2 SVGIG (reference sequence). Here the CDR3 reads CAWSVGSNTEAFF. The CDR3 DNA reads as TGTGCCTGGAGTGTCGGATCTAACACTGAAGCTTTCTTT.

The V gene is TRBV25-1, the J gene TRBJ2-3; TRBD1 might be the D (5 bases). Germline CDR1 MGHDK, CDR2 SYGVNS. The CDR3 spans 14 residues. Trimming cost V 3 bases and J 5 bases, with 12 bases left between them. CDR3 loop: CASSDRRAGDTQYF. CDR3 bases: TGTGCCAGCAGTGATCGCAGGGCTGGAGATACGCAGTATTTT.

V is TRBV7-6 and J is TRBJ2-7; D unresolved. Trimming removed 1 base at V and 6 bases at J, with 7 bases between. Germline values: CDR1 SGHVS, CDR2 FNYEAQ. CDR3 length: 12 residues. CDR3 in DNA: TGTGCCAGCAGCTTAGGAGACTTCGAGCAGTACTTC. Translated: CASSLGDFEQYF.

This clonotype occurred a few times. The chain has TRBV29-1 and TRBJ2-2; tentatively, D is TRBD1 or TRBD2 (6 bases each). V was shortened by 0 bases and J by 4 bases, with 9 bases between the two germline ends. CDR1 is SQVTM, CDR2 ANQGSEA, per germline. The CDR3 loop spans 14 amino acids. The CDR3 nucleotides read TGCAGCGTTGAAGATGGGGGGCTCACCGGGGAGCTGTTTTTT. Its protein product is CSVEDGGLTGELFF.

Concerning this clonotype itself: This may stem from a read error, because a much larger clone lies one nucleotide away. The chain combines TRBV7-8 with TRBJ2-1; 11 nucleotides match TRBD2. CDR1 and CDR2 from the germline V gene are SGHVS and FQNEAQ. The CDR3 is 15 amino acids. The CDR3 sequence is CASRHTSGGYKEQFF. The CDR3 bases are TGTGCCAGCAGACATACTAGCGGGGGTTACAAAGAGCAGTTCTTC.

The chain employs TRBV6-6 and TRBJ2-7; D possibly matches TRBD1 or TRBD2 (5 bases each). Germline V gives CDR1 MNHNY, CDR2 SVGAGI (reference sequence). Trimming took 4 bases from V and 6 from J, leaving 7 bases between them. The CDR3 length is 11 residues. CDR3: CASSWDGEQYF. In DNA, the CDR3 is TGTGCCAGCAGTTGGGACGGCGAGCAGTACTTC.

This clonotype was observed at least ten times. This sequence joins TRBV7-2 and TRBJ2-3; maybe TRBD2 (5 bases). Trimming cost V 5 bases and J 10 bases, with 22 bases left between them. Germline V gene data show CDR1 as SGHTA and CDR2 as FQGNSA. The CDR3 spans 15 residues. The CDR3 loop is CASSHWERITKPQYF. CDR3 in DNA: TGTGCCAGCAGCCATTGGGAGCGGATAACTAAACCGCAGTATTTT. The full variable domain, its missing parts supplied by reference TRBV7-2 and TRBJ2-3, is GAGVSQSPSNKVTEKGKDVELRCDPISGHTALYWYRQSLGQGLEFLIYFQGNSAPDKSGLPSDRFSAERTGGSVSTLTIQRTQQEDSAVYLCASSHWERITKPQYFGPGTRLTVL.

V is TRBV3-1 and J is TRBJ2-4; D is uncertain. The CDR3 is made up of 13 amino acids. The V gene lost 7 bases and the J gene lost 8 bases, with 15 bases spanning the gap. Germline CDR1 LGHDT, CDR2 YNNKEL (reference sequence). Here the CDR3 reads CASTRSPKDIQYF. CDR3 nucleotide sequence: TGTGCCAGCACTAGGTCTCCTAAGGACATTCAGTACTTC.

There are a few counts of this clonotype. The rearrangement joins TRBV16 to TRBJ2-3; TRBD2 might be the D (6 bases). In germline, CDR1 is KGHSY, CDR2 FQNENV. The germline V and J ends were trimmed by 3 bases and 1 base, with 11 bases remaining between them. This CDR3 is 15 amino acids long. Written as DNA, the CDR3 is TGTGCCAGCAGCCATCGGGGGATAGGCACAGATACGCAGTATTTT. It encodes CASSHRGIGTDTQYF. The variable domain in full, completed from reference TRBV16 and TRBJ2-3, reads GEEVAQTPKHLVRGEGQKAKLYCAPIKGHSYVFWYQQVLKNEFKFLISFQNENVFDETGMPKERFSAKCLPNSPCSLEIQATKLEDSAVYFCASSHRGIGTDTQYFGPGTRLTVL.

This chain links TRBV13 with TRBJ1-5; D gene unclear. The CDR3 is 16 residues long. V was trimmed by 4 bases and J by 2 bases, leaving 15 bases between them. Germline CDR1 and CDR2: PRHDT and FYEKMQ (reference sequence). CDR3: CASSYSVHGGNQPQHF. As DNA, the CDR3 is TGTGCCAGCAGCTACTCCGTCCATGGGGGCAATCAGCCCCAGCATTTT.

This clonotype appeared many times. This chain connects TRBV6-2 or TRBV6-3 to TRBJ2-5, with 12 bases lining up with TRBD2. This CDR3 spans 16 amino acids. The V segment lost 5 bases and the J segment 4 bases; nucleotides outside the gene matches: 8. CDR1 and CDR2 from the germline V gene are MNHEY and SVGEGT. CDR3 protein: CASSDDGTSGSETQYF. The CDR3 DNA reads TGTGCCAGCAGTGATGACGGGACTAGCGGGTCAGAGACCCAGTACTTC.

The chain has TRBV12-3 or TRBV12-4 and TRBJ1-4; no reliable D call. V lost 5 bases to trimming and J lost 5 bases, with 15 bases between them. This CDR3 comprises 15 residues. Here the CDR3 DNA reads TGTGCCAGCAGTCCCGTCGTGGGGTTGAATGAAAAACTGTTTTTT. Residues: CASSPVVGLNEKLFF.

This clonotype was counted between two and nine times. The CDR3 coding sequence is TGCGCCAGCGGTCCAGGGCTAGCGGGGTTCGCAGATACGCAGTATTTT. Protein product: CASGPGLAGFADTQYF. The V gene is TRBV4-1, the J gene TRBJ2-3; 9 nucleotides align to TRBD2. The V segment lost 8 bases and the J segment 4 bases; nucleotides outside the gene matches: 13. The length of the CDR3 is 16 residues. Germline lookup yields CDR1 MGHRA and CDR2 YSYEKL.

There are many counts of this clonotype. The chain uses TRBV6-2 or TRBV6-3 and TRBJ2-6; D possibly matches TRBD1 or TRBD2 (5 bases each). Trimming cost V 2 bases and J 2 bases, with 10 bases left between them. CDR1 is MNHEY and CDR2 is SVGEGT in the germline V gene. There are 16 residues in the CDR3. CDR3 residues: CASSYEWGTGANVLTF. In DNA, the CDR3 is TGTGCCAGCAGTTACGAATGGGGGACTGGGGCCAACGTCCTGACTTTC.

V is TRBV12-3 or TRBV12-4 and J is TRBJ1-2, with D maybe TRBD1 (5 bases). The CDR3 totals 14 residues. Trimming took 2 bases from V and 3 from J, leaving 10 bases between them. The CDR3 reads CASSLTGGDYGYTF. CDR3 sequence (DNA): TGTGCCAGCAGTTTAACGGGGGGAGACTATGGCTACACCTTC.

The sample holds many counts of this clonotype. The genes are TRBV2 and TRBJ2-1, with D uncertain. Germline CDR1 reads SNHLY; CDR2 reads FYNNEI. The germline V and J ends were trimmed by 6 bases and 10 bases, with 10 bases remaining between them. This CDR3 region has 11 residues. The CDR3 DNA follows: TGTGCCAGCAGCCCTCAGAACGAGCAGTTCTTC. Encoded protein: CASSPQNEQFF.

The chain combines TRBV30 with TRBJ1-1; tentatively, D is TRBD1 (5 bases). V was pared by 2 bases and J by 10 bases, with 14 bases between. CDR3 size: 12 residues. CDR1 is GTSNPN, CDR2 SVGIG, per germline (reference sequence). In nucleotides, the CDR3 is TGTGCCTGGAGTAACGGGAGGGGATCAGCTTTCTTT. Its translation is CAWSNGRGSAFF. The variable domain in full, completed from reference TRBV30 and TRBJ1-1, reads SQTIHQWPATLVQPVGSPLSLECTVEGTSNPNLYWYRQAAGRGLQLLFYSVGIGQISSEVPQNLSASRPQDRQFILSSKKLLLSDSGFYLCAWSNGRGSAFFGQGTRLTVV.

The chain joins TRBV2 to TRBJ1-2; D perhaps matches TRBD1 (6 bases). Trimming took off 8 bases at V and 4 bases at J, with 23 bases between the two ends. CDR1 SNHLY and CDR2 FYNNEI come from the germline V gene. The CDR3 is made up of 16 amino acids. The CDR3, as DNA: TGTGCCAGCGTGCGGGCAGGGGAATCGCTCTCCTATGGCTACACCTTC. The encoded protein is CASVRAGESLSYGYTF.

This clonotype was detected a few times. The genes are TRBV6-5 and TRBJ1-1; D is uncertain. In germline, CDR1 is MNHEY, CDR2 SVGAGI. V gave up 6 bases and J gave up 5 bases, with 10 bases separating them. This CDR3 is built from 12 residues. The CDR3 loop reads CASSRDRTEAFF. The CDR3 DNA reads TGTGCCAGCAGCCGAGATAGGACTGAAGCTTTCTTT.

The chain links TRBV2 to TRBJ1-1; D possibly corresponds to TRBD1 (5 bases). This CDR3 is 15 amino acids long. V shed 0 bases and J shed 2 bases, with 10 bases lying between them. Germline V lookup: CDR1 SNHLY, CDR2 FYNNEI. In nucleotides, the CDR3 is TGTGCCAGCAGTGAAGCGCTTGGGGGAAACACTGAAGCTTTCTTT. Amino acid sequence: CASSEALGGNTEAFF.

This clonotype was observed at least ten times. V usage is TRBV15 and J usage is TRBJ1-2; no reliable D call. The germline V gene encodes CDR1 LNHNV and CDR2 YYDKDF (reference sequence). The length of the CDR3 is 12 residues. V dropped 8 bases and J dropped 2 bases, with 9 bases sitting between them. The CDR3 DNA follows: TGTGCCACCCGGGCAACGAACTATGGCTACACCTTC. Protein: CATRATNYGYTF.

This sequence joins TRBV11-3 and TRBJ2-3; 7 bases are a match to TRBD1. The CDR3 spans 15 residues. From germline, CDR1 is SGHNT and CDR2 YENEEA. V dropped 5 bases and J dropped 0; count of bases not matched to a gene: 5. As DNA, the CDR3 is TGTGCCAGCAGCCCCGGGACAGTTAGCACAGATACGCAGTATTTT. This codes for CASSPGTVSTDTQYF. Using reference TRBV11-3 and TRBJ2-3 for the parts outside the CDR3, the full variable domain is EAGVVQSPRYKIIEKKQPVAFWCNPISGHNTLYWYLQNLGQGPELLIRYENEEAVDDSQLPKDRFSAERLKGVDSTLKIQPAELGDSAVYLCASSPGTVSTDTQYFGPGTRLTVL.

In this sample, this clonotype turned up once. CDR3 loop: CRGTSGSSYNEQFF. The CDR3 DNA reads as TGCAGGGGGACCTCAGGGAGCTCCTACAATGAGCAGTTCTTC. This chain joins TRBV20-1 and TRBJ2-1, with D possibly called TRBD1 or TRBD2 (5 bases each). Per germline, CDR1 DFQATT and CDR2 SNEGSKA (reference sequence). This CDR3 spans 14 amino acids.

The chain combines TRBV4-1 with TRBJ2-1; a possible D gene is TRBD1 (6 bases). V shed 4 bases and J shed 5 bases, with 18 bases lying between them. The CDR3 loop spans 16 amino acids. Looked up from germline, CDR1 is MGHRA and CDR2 is YSYEKL. The CDR3 nucleotides are TGCGCCAGCAGCCTCAGAGGGGGTCTTAGGGACAATGAGCAGTTCTTC. Translating gives CASSLRGGLRDNEQFF.

This clonotype was counted only a few times. The V call is TRBV20-1, the J call TRBJ2-7; TRBD1 matches at 11 bases. V was pared by 2 bases and J by 7 bases, with 10 bases of the junction left unmatched. This CDR3 has 15 amino acids. Per germline, CDR1 DFQATT and CDR2 SNEGSKA (reference sequence). CDR3 DNA sequence: TGCAGTGCTAGACGCGGGACAGGGGGGACCCAGGAGCAGTACTTC. Protein product: CSARRGTGGTQEQYF.

The rearrangement links TRBV5-1 to TRBJ2-2; maybe TRBD1 (5 bases). Germline lookup yields CDR1 SGHRS and CDR2 YFSETQ. CDR3 length equals 15 residues. With 1 base removed from V and 0 bases from J, the gap between germline ends came to 7 bases. CDR3 DNA sequence: TGCGCCAGCAGCTTGCAGGGCCCGAACACCGGGGAGCTGTTTTTT. Protein product: CASSLQGPNTGELFF.

V usage is TRBV21-1 and J usage is TRBJ1-5. TRBV21-1 is listed as a pseudogene. CDR3 size: 15 residues. For the CDR3, the DNA is TGTGCCAGCAGCCCCAGCCCAGCGGGAAATCAGCCCCAGCATTTT. This gives the protein CASSPSPAGNQPQHF.

This clonotype was counted at least ten times. The V call is TRBV14, the J call TRBJ1-1; no firm D call. CDR1 SGHDN and CDR2 FVKESK come from the germline V gene. This CDR3 is built from 16 residues. V lost 0 bases and J 0 bases, leaving 11 bases between the germline ends. CDR3 coding DNA: TGTGCCAGCAGCCAAGATCGAGTGGGCGTGAACACTGAAGCTTTCTTT. Translating gives CASSQDRVGVNTEAFF. Using reference TRBV14 and TRBJ1-1 for the parts outside the CDR3, the full variable domain is EAGVTQFPSHSVIEKGQTVTLRCDPISGHDNLYWYRRVMGKEIKFLLHFVKESKQDESGMPNNRFLAERTGGTYSTLKVQPAELEDSGVYFCASSQDRVGVNTEAFFGQGTRLTVV.

The V and J genes are TRBV20-1 and TRBJ2-4; 11 bases match TRBD2. The CDR3 spans 13 residues. Looked up from germline, CDR1 is DFQATT and CDR2 is SNEGSKA (reference sequence). V gave up 6 bases and J gave up 5 bases; unmatched junction bases: 3. CDR3 protein: CSASTSGENIQYF. CDR3 bases: TGCAGTGCCTCGACTAGCGGGGAAAACATTCAGTACTTC.

This clonotype appeared once. The gene calls are TRBV7-2 and TRBJ2-3; no clear D. The CDR3 has 14 residues. Trimming removed 0 bases from V and 6 bases from J, with 10 bases in between. The germline gives CDR1 SGHTA, CDR2 FQGNSA. The CDR3 bases are TGTGCCAGCAGCTTAGCTCTATCTCCGGATACGCAGTATTTT. This translates into CASSLALSPDTQYF.

This clonotype was detected a few times. This rearrangement joins TRBV12-3 or TRBV12-4 to TRBJ2-3; D is unclear. Trimming pared 1 base from V and 1 base from J, leaving 9 bases between. The CDR3 runs to 15 residues. The CDR3 bases are TGTGCCAGCAGTTTAGTTAGAAGGGGCACAGATACGCAGTATTTT. Amino acid sequence: CASSLVRRGTDTQYF.